The 19 T cell receptor beta chains below all came from one sample that was sequenced in a study of PD-1 and CTLA-4 blockade in melanoma. This table comes from immunoSEQ multiplex PCR, and its TCRdb copy is limited to in-frame clones, with some not included. The repertoire holds around 31,000 clones, with around 90% as singletons. This sample comprised CD8+ T cells from peripheral blood, obtained from a patient given anti-PD-1 treatment. The receptor source for this set is a human donor with melanoma.

This clone was counted once. CDR3 in amino acids: CAWRRQGNVDKNIQYF. The CDR3 bases are TGTGCCTGGAGGAGACAGGGAAATGTGGACAAAAACATTCAGTACTTC. V usage is TRBV30 and J usage is TRBJ2-4, with TRBD1 matching over 7 bases. V lost 3 bases, J lost 3 bases, and 11 bases stayed unmatched. Germline V gene data show CDR1 as GTSNPN and CDR2 as SVGIG (reference sequence). The CDR3 spans 16 residues.

The V gene is TRBV4-2, the J gene TRBJ2-7; D possibly corresponds to TRBD1 (6 bases). V dropped 0 bases and J dropped 0 bases, with 21 bases sitting between them. The CDR3 covers 19 residues. Per the germline V gene, CDR1 is LGHNA and CDR2 is YNFKEQ. CDR3 nucleotides: TGTGCCAGCAGCCAAGATCCCCATCTTTCAGGGGTGCCCTCCTACGAGCAGTACTTC. It is translated as CASSQDPHLSGVPSYEQYF.

The CDR3 loop reads CASTQDRAQPQHF. In DNA form, the CDR3 reads TGTGCCAGCACCCAGGACAGGGCTCAGCCCCAGCATTTT. The chain is built from TRBV28 and TRBJ1-5; 8 bases map to TRBD1. After removal of 7 bases from V and 6 bases from J, the junction contained 5 bases not matched to a gene. The CDR3 runs 13 residues. The V gene's germline CDR1 is MDHEN and CDR2 SYDVKM.

This rearrangement joins TRBV4-2 to TRBJ2-2; no firm D call. Trimming removed 3 bases from V and 6 bases from J, with 11 bases in between. This CDR3 is built from 14 residues. Per the germline V gene, CDR1 is LGHNA and CDR2 is YNFKEQ. CDR3 amino acids: CASSQSVDAGELFF. CDR3 bases: TGTGCCAGCAGCCAGAGCGTTGACGCCGGGGAGCTGTTTTTT.

The chain uses TRBV9 and TRBJ2-2; tentatively, D is TRBD2 (6 bases). The CDR3 consists of 17 residues. Trimming pared 4 bases from V and 2 bases from J, leaving 18 bases between. Germline CDR1 and CDR2: SGDLS and YYNGEE. For the CDR3, the DNA is TGTGCCAGCAGCTTCGCCCCCGGGACTCCAAACACCGGGGAGCTGTTTTTT. It codes for CASSFAPGTPNTGELFF.

CDR3 nucleotide sequence: TGTGCCAGCAGCAAAGCTTGGGACAGGGCTCACGAGCAGTACTTC. This translates into CASSKAWDRAHEQYF. V and J are TRBV21-1 and TRBJ2-7; the D segment call TRBD1 is taken from the table without a DNA check. TRBV21-1 is marked as a pseudogene. The CDR3 runs 15 residues.

This clone was detected a few times. V gene TRBV9 combines with J gene TRBJ2-3, with TRBD2 matching over 9 bases. From germline, CDR1 is SGDLS and CDR2 YYNGEE. V was pared by 1 base and J by 5 bases, with 5 bases of the junction left unmatched. The CDR3 totals 15 residues. In DNA, the CDR3 is TGTGCCAGCAGCGTACCTAGCGGGGTGATAGATACGCAGTATTTT. This encodes CASSVPSGVIDTQYF.

The CDR3 is CASTPGGVEPQHF. The DNA for the CDR3 is TGTGCCAGCACGCCCGGCGGGGTTGAGCCCCAGCATTTT. V gene TRBV6-6 combines with J gene TRBJ1-5; the D is unclear. There are 13 residues in the CDR3. V was pared by 7 bases and J by 8 bases, with 15 bases between. CDR1 is MNHNY and CDR2 is SVGAGI in the germline V gene (reference sequence).

The table lists this clone with a count of one. The germline gene is not matched at one end of the junction; a read error may be the cause. The chain uses TRBV27 and TRBJ1-1, with 9 bases that match TRBD1. Germline V gene sequence: CDR1 MNHEY, CDR2 SMNVEV (reference sequence). This CDR3 comprises 12 residues. The CDR3 coding sequence is TGTGCCAGCAGTTCCGGGACAGGGAAAGGTCTCTTT. Its protein product is CASSSGTGKGLF.

J is TRBJ1-6 and V is TRBV11-2, with unresolved D. The CDR3 consists of 14 residues. Germline loops: CDR1 SGHAT, CDR2 FQNNGV. Trimming left V 1 base short and J 7 bases short, with 8 bases between. The CDR3 nucleotides read TGTGCCAGCAGCTTAGGCAGACTAAATTCACCCCTCCACTTT. Translated, it gives CASSLGRLNSPLHF.

V gene TRBV30 combines with J gene TRBJ2-5, with TRBD2 matching over 11 bases. The CDR3 consists of 15 residues. The V and J ends lost 2 bases and 4 bases, in that order; junction bases with no gene match: 6. CDR1 and CDR2 from the germline V gene are GTSNPN and SVGIG (reference sequence). CDR3 bases: TGTGCCTGGAGTTATAGCGGGGGGGCGGGAGAGACCCAGTACTTC. This translates into CAWSYSGGAGETQYF.

V usage is TRBV10-3 and J usage is TRBJ2-2; TRBD1 matches 7 bases. CDR3 length: 14 amino acids. V dropped 11 bases and J dropped 2; count of bases not matched to a gene: 8. CDR1 is ENHRY and CDR2 is SYGVKD in the germline V gene. The CDR3 loop is CAATTGANTGELFF. Written as DNA, the CDR3 is TGTGCCGCCACAACAGGGGCTAACACCGGGGAGCTGTTTTTT.

This clone showed up just a few times. The chain couples TRBV7-2 to TRBJ2-5, with a tentative D call TRBD1 (6 bases). The CDR3 sequence is 14 residues long. Germline loops: CDR1 SGHTA, CDR2 FQGNSA. V was shortened by 3 bases and J by 4 bases, with 12 bases between the two germline ends. CDR3 region: CASSLHRVRETQYF. The CDR3 region has the DNA TGTGCCAGCAGCTTGCACAGGGTGAGAGAGACCCAGTACTTC.

This clone was found once. The rearrangement links TRBV28 to TRBJ1-1, with 7 bases lining up with TRBD1. CDR1 is MDHEN and CDR2 is SYDVKM in the germline V gene. V gave up 3 bases and J gave up 4 bases; unmatched junction bases: 5. CDR3 length: 14 residues. The chain's CDR3 is CASSLGQGVTEAFF. The DNA for the CDR3 is TGTGCCAGCAGTTTGGGGCAGGGGGTCACTGAAGCTTTCTTT.

The chain couples TRBV5-1 to TRBJ2-1; D is uncertain. From germline, CDR1 is SGHRS and CDR2 YFSETQ. V was trimmed by 0 bases and J by 6 bases, leaving 4 bases between them. The CDR3 loop spans 12 amino acids. The CDR3 nucleotides are TGCGCCAGCAGCTTGGCATCCAATGAGCAGTTCTTC. This encodes CASSLASNEQFF. Together with reference TRBV5-1 and TRBJ2-1, the CDR3 gives the full variable domain: KAGVTQTPRYLIKTRGQQVTLSCSPISGHRSVSWYQQTPGQGLQFLFEYFSETQRNKGNFPGRFSGRQFSNSRSEMNVSTLELGDSALYLCASSLASNEQFFGPGTRLTVL.

The V gene is TRBV2, the J gene TRBJ2-7; 7 nucleotides match TRBD1. Trimming at V came to 1 base and at J to 2 bases, leaving 5 bases not matched to a gene. The CDR3 is 15 residues long. CDR1 is SNHLY and CDR2 is FYNNEI in the germline V gene. Here the CDR3 reads CASSEGGTEAYEQYF. The CDR3 coding sequence is TGTGCCAGCAGTGAAGGGGGGACAGAAGCCTACGAGCAGTACTTC.

The gene calls are TRBV9 and TRBJ2-7, with 10 bases fitting TRBD2. After removal of 0 bases from V and 3 bases from J, the junction contained 3 bases not matched to a gene. The V gene's germline CDR1 is SGDLS and CDR2 YYNGEE. This CDR3 has 15 amino acids. DNA of the CDR3: TGTGCCAGCAGCGTAGACAGCGGGGGGGGCTACGAGCAGTACTTC. Amino acid sequence: CASSVDSGGGYEQYF.

The gene calls are TRBV6-5 and TRBJ2-1, with D maybe TRBD2 (6 bases). Trimming cost V 6 bases and J 0 bases, with 9 bases left between them. The CDR3 totals 14 residues. Germline V CDR1 and CDR2: MNHEY, SVGAGI. CDR3 coding DNA: TGTGCCAGCAGACGAGCGGGCTCCTACAATGAGCAGTTCTTC. Translation: CASRRAGSYNEQFF.

V and J are TRBV5-1 and TRBJ1-2; 10 bases fit TRBD1. The V and J ends lost 4 bases and 8 bases, in that order; junction bases with no gene match: 8. The CDR3 covers 14 residues. Germline V gene sequence: CDR1 SGHRS, CDR2 YFSETQ. This CDR3 reads CASSPGQGDWGYTF. CDR3 DNA: TGCGCCAGCAGCCCCGGACAGGGGGACTGGGGCTACACCTTC.